The rows below give T cell receptor beta chains drawn from one sample of a study of cytomegalovirus exposure and HLA in healthy donors. TCRdb's copy holds only in-frame clones and misses some; the assay was immunoSEQ multiplex PCR. The sample comprises roughly 140,000 clones, 76% of which are singletons, and around 2% rests with the top ten. Input material: PBMCs. All receptors come from a woman aged 40 to 50 in good health and CMV-seronegative. CDR3s include the opening cysteine and the closing phenylalanine or tryptophan. The D gene is left open where the match is weak. Rows may omit the clone size; those that give it use once, few, many or a size class.

D gene	clone size	V gene	J gene	CDR3 protein	CDR3 DNA
TRBD1	-	TRBV19	TRBJ1-1	CASSPRTGNYMNTEAFF	TGTGCCAGTAGTCCTAGGACAGGGAACTATATGAACACTGAAGCTTTCTTT
-	few	TRBV2	TRBJ1-1	CASSVAENTEAFF	TGTGCCAGCAGTGTGGCGGAGAACACTGAAGCTTTCTTT
-	-	TRBV18	TRBJ2-1	CASSLEQGYNEQFF	TGTGCCAGCTCCCTCGAACAGGGCTACAATGAGCAGTTCTTC
TRBD1	-	TRBV27	TRBJ1-2	CASSYSAGQRNYGYTF	TGTGCCAGCAGTTACTCCGCGGGACAGAGAAACTATGGCTACACCTTC
-	-	TRBV28	TRBJ1-5	CASRSEGQPQHF	TGTGCCAGCAGGTCGGAGGGGCAGCCCCAGCATTTT
-	-	TRBV18	TRBJ2-2	CASSPQLDWTGELFF	TGTGCCAGCTCACCCCAATTGGACTGGACCGGGGAGCTGTTTTTT
-	once	TRBV7-9	TRBJ2-7	CSSALTSSYEQYF	TGTTCCAGCGCCCTAACCTCCTCCTACGAGCAGTACTTC
-	-	TRBV25-1	TRBJ1-2	CASSESVYGYTF	TGTGCCAGCAGTGAATCAGTCTATGGCTACACCTTC
-	-	TRBV19	TRBJ1-1	CASNTQINTEAFF	TGTGCCAGTAACACCCAAATAAACACTGAAGCTTTCTTT
TRBD1	-	TRBV2	TRBJ2-7	CASSATIGTGEQYF	TGTGCCAGCAGTGCCACGATTGGGACAGGCGAGCAGTACTTC
TRBD2	-	TRBV7-9	TRBJ2-7	CASSTPSGVIYEQYF	TGTGCCAGCAGCACACCTAGCGGGGTCATATACGAGCAGTACTTC
-	-	TRBV5-1	TRBJ2-7	CASSSTGYEQYF	TGCGCCAGCAGCTCTACAGGGTACGAGCAGTACTTC
-	few	TRBV4-1	TRBJ2-3	CASSRSIHREGTTDTQYF	TGCGCCAGCAGCCGTAGCATTCACAGGGAGGGGACCACAGATACGCAGTATTTT
-	-	TRBV19	TRBJ1-1	CASTPGRVTEAFF	TGTGCCAGTACCCCCGGGAGGGTGACTGAAGCTTTCTTT
-	-	TRBV6-5	TRBJ1-1	CASSYLGGPEAFF	TGTGCCAGCAGTTACTTGGGGGGTCCTGAAGCTTTCTTT
TRBD1	few	TRBV5-1	TRBJ2-2	CASRPPGTGDTGELFF	TGCGCCAGCAGGCCTCCCGGGACAGGGGATACCGGGGAGCTGTTTTTT
TRBD1	-	TRBV18	TRBJ2-3	CASSPHSFLQGAGTQYF	TGTGCCAGCTCACCACATTCGTTCCTCCAGGGGGCCGGTACGCAGTATTTT
TRBD1	-	TRBV6-6	TRBJ2-7	CASRDTRGPYEQYF	TGTGCCAGCAGGGATACGAGGGGGCCGTACGAGCAGTACTTC
TRBD1	few	TRBV30	TRBJ1-5	CAWNRGQRQPQHF	TGTGCCTGGAACAGGGGGCAAAGGCAGCCCCAGCATTTT
TRBD2	-	TRBV11-2	TRBJ2-7	CASSGTSSSYEQYF	TGTGCCAGCAGCGGGACTAGCTCTTCCTACGAGCAGTACTTC
-	-	TRBV11-3	TRBJ1-2	CASSSGNYGYTF	TGTGCCAGCAGCTCAGGGAACTATGGCTACACCTTC
TRBD1	once	TRBV10-2	TRBJ1-5	CASRTGGLSNQPQHF	TGCGCCAGCAGAACAGGGGGCCTAAGCAATCAGCCCCAGCATTTT
TRBD1	-	TRBV5-4	TRBJ1-2	CASSRYPGQGASYGYTF	TGTGCCAGCAGTCGTTATCCTGGACAGGGGGCTAGCTATGGCTACACCTTC
-	-	TRBV15	TRBJ1-2	CATSRGTGKNYGYTF	TGTGCCACCAGCAGAGGAACCGGGAAGAACTATGGCTACACCTTC
-	few	TRBV7-9	TRBJ1-1	CASSLVPHEAFF	TGTGCCAGCAGCTTAGTCCCACATGAAGCTTTCTTT
-	-	TRBV5-6	TRBJ2-7	CASSLPGAYEQYF	TGTGCCAGCAGCTTGCCTGGAGCCTACGAGCAGTACTTC
TRBD1	-	TRBV30	TRBJ1-6	CACYTGGGYSPLHF	TGTGCCTGCTATACAGGGGGCGGCTATTCACCCCTCCACTTT
-	-	TRBV5-1	TRBJ1-2	CASSPIRSSNYGYTF	TGCGCCAGCAGCCCAATACGGAGCTCTAACTATGGCTACACCTTC
-	few	TRBV5-1	TRBJ2-7	CASSSGGQTITYEQYF	TGCGCCAGCAGCTCGGGGGGCCAGACGATAACCTACGAGCAGTACTTC
-	-	TRBV27	TRBJ1-4	CASSPSATGLGTNEKLFF	TGTGCCAGCAGTCCCTCCGCGACAGGATTAGGAACTAATGAAAAACTGTTTTTT
-	-	TRBV30	TRBJ2-7	CAWSAKAGYEQYF	TGTGCCTGGAGTGCCAAAGCGGGCTACGAGCAGTACTTC
-	-	TRBV5-1	TRBJ2-4	CASSLGQGGNIQYF	TGCGCCAGCAGCTTAGGGCAGGGTGGGAACATTCAGTACTTC
TRBD2	-	TRBV6-1	TRBJ2-1	CASRGAGGVDLEQFF	TGTGCCAGCAGGGGGGCGGGGGGTGTAGACTTAGAGCAGTTCTTC
TRBD2	few	TRBV30	TRBJ2-1	CAWSLKKGLAGGSEQFF	TGTGCCTGGAGTCTCAAAAAGGGACTAGCGGGGGGGAGTGAGCAGTTCTTC
-	once	TRBV7-9	TRBJ1-3	CASSFLADSGNTIYF	TGTGCCAGCAGCTTTTTAGCTGACTCTGGAAACACCATATATTTT
-	-	TRBV6-5	TRBJ2-7	CATRRLDAYEQYF	TGTGCCACCCGACGACTAGATGCCTACGAGCAGTACTTC
TRBD1	-	TRBV7-9	TRBJ1-6	CASSLGSGGESPLHF	TGTGCCAGCAGCTTAGGATCAGGGGGCGAATCACCCCTCCACTTT
TRBD2	-	TRBV15	TRBJ2-5	CATSRGSGGRMETQYF	TGTGCCACCAGCAGAGGTAGCGGGGGTAGGATGGAGACCCAGTACTTC
-	-	TRBV19	TRBJ2-1	CASSNLGTGYSSYNEQFF	TGTGCCAGTAGTAATTTGGGAACAGGGTACAGCTCCTACAATGAGCAGTTCTTC
-	-	TRBV28	TRBJ1-2	CATDTGALNYGYTF	TGTGCCACCGATACAGGCGCCCTTAACTATGGCTACACCTTC
-	-	TRBV5-1	TRBJ1-3	CASSRILAGRSGNTIYF	TGCGCCAGCAGCCGTATTCTCGCGGGGCGCTCTGGAAACACCATATATTTT
TRBD1	-	TRBV5-1	TRBJ2-3	CASSWDRVRNPDTQYF	TGCGCCAGCAGCTGGGACAGGGTAAGGAACCCAGATACGCAGTATTTT
-	-	TRBV19	TRBJ2-2	CASSILEYTGELFF	TGTGCCAGTAGTATACTGGAGTACACCGGGGAGCTGTTTTTT
-	-	TRBV18	TRBJ2-7	CASSPPGQQPYEQYF	TGTGCCAGCTCACCACCGGGACAACAACCCTACGAGCAGTACTTC
-	-	TRBV5-6	TRBJ1-3	CASSRRTAGNTIYF	TGTGCCAGCAGCCGACGGACAGCTGGAAACACCATATATTTT
TRBD2	-	TRBV5-1	TRBJ2-2	CASSWGGGRTGELFF	TGCGCCAGCAGCTGGGGCGGGGGGCGCACCGGGGAGCTGTTTTTT
-	once	TRBV6-1	TRBJ1-1	CASRPPGQNTEAFF	TGTGCCAGCAGACCACCGGGACAGAACACTGAAGCTTTCTTT
-	-	TRBV7-9	TRBJ2-3	CASSLTQGRGTDTQYF	TGTGCCAGCAGCTTGACTCAAGGTAGAGGGACAGATACGCAGTATTTT
TRBD1	once	TRBV19	TRBJ2-1	CASSMTPTGGTGAFLYNEQFF	TGTGCCAGTAGTATGACTCCAACAGGGGGCACTGGGGCTTTCTTATACAATGAGCAGTTCTTC
TRBD2	-	TRBV11-3	TRBJ2-3	CASSSPSGGPDTQYF	TGTGCCAGCAGCTCCCCTTCGGGGGGGCCAGATACGCAGTATTTT
-	-	TRBV5-1	TRBJ2-7	CASSLGSGGPYEQYF	TGCGCCAGCAGCTTAGGAAGCGGAGGACCCTACGAGCAGTACTTC
TRBD1	-	TRBV7-9	TRBJ1-2	CASSQDREYSNYGYTF	TGTGCCAGCAGCCAAGACAGGGAATACTCTAACTATGGCTACACCTTC
-	-	TRBV5-1	TRBJ2-7	CASSPMNRIYEQYF	TGCGCCAGCAGCCCTATGAACAGGATCTACGAGCAGTACTTC
-	-	TRBV6-5	TRBJ1-6	CASSYVSGSPLHF	TGTGCCAGCAGTTACGTCTCGGGGTCACCCCTCCACTTT